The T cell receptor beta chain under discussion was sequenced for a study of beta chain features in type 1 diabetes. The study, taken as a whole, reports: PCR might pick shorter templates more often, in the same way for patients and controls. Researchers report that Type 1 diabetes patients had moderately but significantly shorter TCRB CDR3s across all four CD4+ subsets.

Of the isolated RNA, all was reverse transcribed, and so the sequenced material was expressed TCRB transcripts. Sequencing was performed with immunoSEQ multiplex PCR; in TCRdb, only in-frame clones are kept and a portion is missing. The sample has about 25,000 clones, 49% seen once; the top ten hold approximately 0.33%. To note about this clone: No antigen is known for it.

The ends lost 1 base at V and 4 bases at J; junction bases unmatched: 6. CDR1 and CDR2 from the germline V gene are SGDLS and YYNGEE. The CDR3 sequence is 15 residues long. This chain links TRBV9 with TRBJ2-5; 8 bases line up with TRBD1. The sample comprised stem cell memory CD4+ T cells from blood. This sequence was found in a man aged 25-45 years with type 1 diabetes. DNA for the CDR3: TGTGCCAGCAGCGTAAGAGGACAGGGCGGAGAGACCCAGTACTTC. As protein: CASSVRGQGGETQYF.